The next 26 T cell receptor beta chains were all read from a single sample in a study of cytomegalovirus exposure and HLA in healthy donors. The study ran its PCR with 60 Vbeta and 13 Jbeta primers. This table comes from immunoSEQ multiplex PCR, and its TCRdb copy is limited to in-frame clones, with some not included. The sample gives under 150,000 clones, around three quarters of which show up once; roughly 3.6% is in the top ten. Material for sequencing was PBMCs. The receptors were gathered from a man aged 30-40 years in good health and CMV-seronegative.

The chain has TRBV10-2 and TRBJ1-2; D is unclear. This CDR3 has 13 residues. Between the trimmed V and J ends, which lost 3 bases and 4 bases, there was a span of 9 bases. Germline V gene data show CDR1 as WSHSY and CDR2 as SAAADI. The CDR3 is CASSDRISYGYTF. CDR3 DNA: TGCGCCAGCAGTGACAGAATATCCTATGGCTACACCTTC.

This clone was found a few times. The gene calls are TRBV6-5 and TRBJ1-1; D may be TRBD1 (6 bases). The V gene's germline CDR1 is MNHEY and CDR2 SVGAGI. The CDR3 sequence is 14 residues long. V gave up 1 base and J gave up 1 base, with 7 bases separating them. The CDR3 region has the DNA TGTGCCAGCAGTTACTGGGGACAGAACACTGAAGCTTTCTTT. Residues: CASSYWGQNTEAFF.

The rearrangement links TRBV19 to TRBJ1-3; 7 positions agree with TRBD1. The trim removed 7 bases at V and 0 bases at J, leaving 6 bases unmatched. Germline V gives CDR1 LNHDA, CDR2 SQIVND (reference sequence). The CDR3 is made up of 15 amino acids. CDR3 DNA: TGTGCCAGTACAAACAGGGGCCTCTCTGGAAACACCATATATTTT. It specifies CASTNRGLSGNTIYF.

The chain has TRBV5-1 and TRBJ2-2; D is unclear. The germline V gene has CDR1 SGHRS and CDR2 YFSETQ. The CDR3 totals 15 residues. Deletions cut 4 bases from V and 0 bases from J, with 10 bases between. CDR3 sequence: CASSPDSPNTGELFF. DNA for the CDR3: TGCGCCAGCAGCCCCGACTCCCCGAACACCGGGGAGCTGTTTTTT.

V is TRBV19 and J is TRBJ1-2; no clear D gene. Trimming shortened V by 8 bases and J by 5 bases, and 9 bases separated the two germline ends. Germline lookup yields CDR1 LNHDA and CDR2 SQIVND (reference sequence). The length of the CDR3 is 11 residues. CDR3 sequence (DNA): TGTGCCAGTTGTAGGCTGTATGGCTACACCTTC. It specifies CASCRLYGYTF.

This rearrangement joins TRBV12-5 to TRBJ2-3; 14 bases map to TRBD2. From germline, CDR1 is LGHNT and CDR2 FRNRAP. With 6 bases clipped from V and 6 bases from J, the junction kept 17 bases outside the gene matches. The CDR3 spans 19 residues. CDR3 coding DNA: TGTGCTAGTGGCCTTCGGACTAGCGGGGGGCCGCGTGGTTTGGATACGCAGTATTTT. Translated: CASGLRTSGGPRGLDTQYF. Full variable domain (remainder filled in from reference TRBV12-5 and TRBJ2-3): DARVTQTPRHKVTEMGQEVTMRCQPILGHNTVFWYRQTMMQGLELLAYFRNRAPLDDSGMPKDRFSAEMPDATLATLKIQPSEPRDSAVYFCASGLRTSGGPRGLDTQYFGPGTRLTVL.

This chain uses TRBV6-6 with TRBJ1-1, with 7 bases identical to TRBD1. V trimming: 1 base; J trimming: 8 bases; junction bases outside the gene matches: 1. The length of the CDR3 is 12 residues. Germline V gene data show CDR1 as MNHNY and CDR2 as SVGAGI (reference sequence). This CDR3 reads CASSYLQGEAFF. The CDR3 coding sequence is TGTGCCAGCAGTTACTTACAGGGGGAAGCTTTCTTT.

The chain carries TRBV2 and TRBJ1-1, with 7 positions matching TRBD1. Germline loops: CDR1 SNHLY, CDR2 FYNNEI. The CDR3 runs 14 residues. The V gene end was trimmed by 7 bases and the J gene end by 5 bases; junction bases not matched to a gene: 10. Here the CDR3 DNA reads TGTGCCAGCAAAAGGACAGGCCTGGGGACTGAAGCTTTCTTT. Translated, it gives CASKRTGLGTEAFF. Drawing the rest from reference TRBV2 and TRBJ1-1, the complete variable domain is EPEVTQTPSHQVTQMGQEVILRCVPISNHLYFYWYRQILGQKVEFLVSFYNNEISEKSEIFDDQFSVERPDGSNFTLKIRSTKLEDSAMYFCASKRTGLGTEAFFGQGTRLTVV.

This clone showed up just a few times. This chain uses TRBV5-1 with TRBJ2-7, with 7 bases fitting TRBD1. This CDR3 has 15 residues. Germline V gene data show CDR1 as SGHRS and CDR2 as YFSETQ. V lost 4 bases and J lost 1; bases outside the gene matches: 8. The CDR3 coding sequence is TGCGCCAGCAGCGGGGGACAGTTATATTCCTACGAGCAGTACTTC. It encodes CASSGGQLYSYEQYF.

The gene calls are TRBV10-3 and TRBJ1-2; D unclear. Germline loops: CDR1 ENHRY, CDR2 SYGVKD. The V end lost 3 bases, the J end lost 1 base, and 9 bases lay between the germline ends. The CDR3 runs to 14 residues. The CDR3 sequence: CAISDEVFNYGYTF. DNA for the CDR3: TGTGCCATCAGTGATGAGGTCTTTAACTATGGCTACACCTTC.

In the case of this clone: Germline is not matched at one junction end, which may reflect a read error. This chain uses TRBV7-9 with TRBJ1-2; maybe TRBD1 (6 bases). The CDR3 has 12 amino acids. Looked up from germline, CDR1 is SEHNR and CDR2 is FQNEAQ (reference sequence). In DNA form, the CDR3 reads TGTTCCAGCAGCTTATCTGCAGGGGTGCTCACCTTC. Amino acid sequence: CSSSLSAGVLTF.

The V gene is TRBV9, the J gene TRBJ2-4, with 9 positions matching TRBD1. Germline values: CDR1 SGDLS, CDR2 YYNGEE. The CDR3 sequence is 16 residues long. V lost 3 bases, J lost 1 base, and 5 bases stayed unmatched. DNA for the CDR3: TGTGCCAGCAGCGCTGGACAGGGGTTCGCCAAAAACATTCAGTACTTC. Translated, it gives CASSAGQGFAKNIQYF.

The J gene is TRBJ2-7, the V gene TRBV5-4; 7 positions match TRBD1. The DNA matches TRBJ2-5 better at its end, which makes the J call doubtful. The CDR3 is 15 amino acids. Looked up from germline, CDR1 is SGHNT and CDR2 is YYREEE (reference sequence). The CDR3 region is CASSPSQGSEETQYF. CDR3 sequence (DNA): TGTGCCAGCAGCCCCTCACAGGGGTCGGAGGAGACCCAGTACTTC.

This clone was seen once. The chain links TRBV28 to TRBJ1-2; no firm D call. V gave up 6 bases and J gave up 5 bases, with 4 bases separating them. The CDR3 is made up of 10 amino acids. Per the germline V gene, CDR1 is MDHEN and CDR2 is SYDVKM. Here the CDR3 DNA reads TGTGCCAGCAGCAGATATGGCTACACCTTC. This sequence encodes CASSRYGYTF.

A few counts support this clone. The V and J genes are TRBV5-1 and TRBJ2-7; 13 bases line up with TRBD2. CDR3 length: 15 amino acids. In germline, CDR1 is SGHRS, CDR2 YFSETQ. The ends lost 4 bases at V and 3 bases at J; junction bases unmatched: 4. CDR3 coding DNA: TGCGCCAGCAGCCCGGGGACTAGCGGGGACTACGAGCAGTACTTC. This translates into CASSPGTSGDYEQYF.

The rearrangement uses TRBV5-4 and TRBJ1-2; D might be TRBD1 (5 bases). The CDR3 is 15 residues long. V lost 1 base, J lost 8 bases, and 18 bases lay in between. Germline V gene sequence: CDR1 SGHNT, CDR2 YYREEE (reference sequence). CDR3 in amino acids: CASSLRDSGRVGYTF. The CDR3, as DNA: TGTGCCAGCAGCTTGCGGGACTCAGGGAGAGTGGGCTACACCTTC.

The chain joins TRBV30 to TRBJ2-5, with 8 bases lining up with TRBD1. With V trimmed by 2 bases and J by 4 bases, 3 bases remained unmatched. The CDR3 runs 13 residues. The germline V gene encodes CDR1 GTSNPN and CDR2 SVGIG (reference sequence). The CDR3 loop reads CAWSRGQVETQYF. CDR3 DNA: TGTGCCTGGAGTAGGGGACAGGTAGAGACCCAGTACTTC.

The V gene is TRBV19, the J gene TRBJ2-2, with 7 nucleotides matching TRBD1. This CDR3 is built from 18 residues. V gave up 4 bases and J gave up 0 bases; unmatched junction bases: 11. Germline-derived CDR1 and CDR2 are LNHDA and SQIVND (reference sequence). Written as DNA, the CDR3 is TGTGCCAGTAGTAAAGGTGGCAGGGGGTTTGCGAACACCGGGGAGCTGTTTTTT. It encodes CASSKGGRGFANTGELFF.

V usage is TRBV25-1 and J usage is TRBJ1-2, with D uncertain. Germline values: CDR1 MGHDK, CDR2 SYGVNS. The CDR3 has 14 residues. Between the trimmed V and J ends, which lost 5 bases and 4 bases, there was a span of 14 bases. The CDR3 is CASSPHQQTYGYTF. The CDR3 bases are TGTGCCAGCAGTCCGCATCAACAGACCTATGGCTACACCTTC.

The CDR3 region has the DNA TGTGCCAGCAGCCATCAGGTACGGGATACTGAAGCTTTCTTT. This gives the protein CASSHQVRDTEAFF. This chain uses TRBV7-2 with TRBJ1-1; no firm D call. Trimming shortened V by 5 bases and J by 5 bases, and 15 bases separated the two germline ends. The length of the CDR3 is 14 residues. Germline V lookup: CDR1 SGHTA, CDR2 FQGNSA.

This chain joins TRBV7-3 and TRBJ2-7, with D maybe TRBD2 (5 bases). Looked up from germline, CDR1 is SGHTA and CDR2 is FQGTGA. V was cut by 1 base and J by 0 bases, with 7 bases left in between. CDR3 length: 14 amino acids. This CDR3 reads CASSLMGSSYEQYF. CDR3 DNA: TGTGCCAGCAGCTTAATGGGGAGCTCCTACGAGCAGTACTTC.

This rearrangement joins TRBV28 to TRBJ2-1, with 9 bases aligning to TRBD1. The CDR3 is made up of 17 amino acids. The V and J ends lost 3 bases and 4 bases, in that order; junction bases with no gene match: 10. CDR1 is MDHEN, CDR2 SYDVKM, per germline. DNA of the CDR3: TGTGCCAGCAGTTTGATCGGGGTGACAGGGGGATACAATGAGCAGTTCTTC. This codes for CASSLIGVTGGYNEQFF.

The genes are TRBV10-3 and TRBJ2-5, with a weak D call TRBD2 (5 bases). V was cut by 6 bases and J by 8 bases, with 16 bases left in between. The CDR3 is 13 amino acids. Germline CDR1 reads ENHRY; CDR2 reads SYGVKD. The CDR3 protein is CAISGVDTGTQYF. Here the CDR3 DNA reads TGTGCCATCAGCGGTGTAGATACGGGAACCCAGTACTTC.

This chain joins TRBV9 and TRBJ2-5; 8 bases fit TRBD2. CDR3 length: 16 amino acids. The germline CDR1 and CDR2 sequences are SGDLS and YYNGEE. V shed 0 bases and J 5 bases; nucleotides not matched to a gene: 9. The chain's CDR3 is CASSVAGGPSWETQYF. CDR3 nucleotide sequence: TGTGCCAGCAGCGTAGCGGGGGGGCCGAGTTGGGAGACCCAGTACTTC. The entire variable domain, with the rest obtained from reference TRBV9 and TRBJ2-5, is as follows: DSGVTQTPKHLITATGQRVTLRCSPRSGDLSVYWYQQSLDQGLQFLIQYYNGEERAKGNILERFSAQQFPDLHSELNLSSLELGDSALYFCASSVAGGPSWETQYFGPGTRLLVL.

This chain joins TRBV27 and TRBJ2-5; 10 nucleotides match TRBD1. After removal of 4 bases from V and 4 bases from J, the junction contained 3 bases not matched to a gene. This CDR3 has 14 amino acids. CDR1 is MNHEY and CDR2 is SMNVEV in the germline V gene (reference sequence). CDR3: CASSYRDRGETQYF. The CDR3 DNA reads TGTGCCAGCAGTTATCGGGACAGGGGAGAGACCCAGTACTTC.

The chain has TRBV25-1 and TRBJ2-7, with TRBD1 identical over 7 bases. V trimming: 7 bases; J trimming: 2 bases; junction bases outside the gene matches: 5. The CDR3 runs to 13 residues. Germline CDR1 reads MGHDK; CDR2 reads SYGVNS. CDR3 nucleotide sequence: TGTGCCAGCACTGGACAGGCGACCTACGAGCAGTACTTC. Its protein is CASTGQATYEQYF.